The TCR beta chain under discussion was sequenced for a study of patients and donors after allogeneic stem cell transplantation. Germline V gene sequence: CDR1 ENHRY, CDR2 SYGVKD. CDR3 length: 16 amino acids. J lost 6 bases, V lost 5 bases, and 11 bases had no gene match. TCRdb recomputed calls from the RT-PCR reads with MiXCR, one row per CDR3 protein. The sample includes some 200,000 distinct CDR3 sequences, roughly two fifths of them seen just once. V and J are TRBV10-3 and TRBJ2-3; 10 bases are shared with TRBD2. Sequencing used blood, either unsorted or a sorted T cell fraction (not recorded which). The origin of this receptor is a human donor who was either an allogeneic HSCT recipient or a stem cell or donor lymphocyte infusion donor (not recorded which). It is not recorded whose cells these are; they may come from a transplant donor. CDR3 amino acids: CAISSPGSGRTDTQYF. CDR3 nucleotide sequence: TGTGCCATCAGTTCCCCGGGTAGCGGGAGGACGGATACGCAGTATTTT.